This T cell receptor (beta chain) was found in a study of somatic mutations in cytotoxic T cells in rheumatoid arthritis. CD4+ and CD8+ cells were isolated by positive magnetic bead selection, with purity checked by flow cytometry. Profiled with immunoSEQ multiplex PCR; TCRdb holds only in-frame clones, not every one. The sample gives about 10,000 clones, approximately 90% of which show up once; 0.85% to 1.4% is in the top ten. The sample consisted of CD4+ T cells sorted from blood. This receptor was obtained from a woman aged 18-29 years with rheumatoid arthritis.

CDR3: CASSGRETGKIDTQYF. The CDR3 nucleotides read TGTGCCAGCAGCGGCCGGGAGACGGGGAAGATAGATACGCAGTATTTT. The gene calls are TRBV9 and TRBJ2-3, with D perhaps matching TRBD2 (6 bases). Germline lookup yields CDR1 SGDLS and CDR2 YYNGEE. Between the trimmed V and J ends, which lost 3 bases and 5 bases, there was a span of 19 bases. The length of the CDR3 is 16 residues.